The 28 T cell receptor beta chains presented below share a single source sample, sequenced in a study of T cell repertoires in cytomegalovirus infection. No antigen has been identified for these receptors. Each CDR3 protein is one row after TCRdb ran MiXCR on the reads. The repertoire holds around 770,000 distinct CDR3 sequences, 25% to 30% seen once, with over 10% in the top ten. Sequencing used cultured CD8+ T cells from PBMCs, obtained from culture after CMV antigen stimulation. Every receptor here comes from a human donor in good health (CMV status not recorded). Some clones in this sample may be carry-over from other donors' samples.

Ten or more counts support this clonotype. V is TRBV7-8 and J is TRBJ2-3, with 8 positions matching TRBD1. This CDR3 spans 16 amino acids. Per the germline V gene, CDR1 is SGHVS and CDR2 is FQNEAQ. J was trimmed by 2 bases and V by 5 bases; bases with no gene match: 9. This CDR3 reads CASSAWDRPDTDTQYF. Written as DNA, the CDR3 is TGTGCCAGCAGCGCGTGGGACAGGCCGGACACAGATACGCAGTATTTT.

This clonotype was seen only a few times. The CDR3 here is CASSHGAPNEQFF. For the CDR3, the DNA is TGTGCCAGCAGTCATGGGGCCCCCAATGAGCAGTTCTTC. V gene TRBV27 combines with J gene TRBJ2-1, with D possibly TRBD1 on 5 matching bases. In germline, CDR1 is MNHEY, CDR2 SMNVEV (reference sequence). CDR3 length equals 13 residues. Trimming cost V 5 bases and J 6 bases, with 11 bases left between them.

This rearrangement joins TRBV7-8 to TRBJ2-1, with 8 bases identical to TRBD2. In germline, CDR1 is SGHVS, CDR2 FQNEAQ. The length of the CDR3 is 16 residues. J lost 3 bases, V lost 1 base, and 5 bases had no gene match. CDR3 sequence: CASSLDLAGGYNEQFF. The CDR3, as DNA: TGTGCCAGCAGCTTAGATTTGGCGGGGGGCTACAATGAGCAGTTCTTC.

This clonotype is a singleton in its sample. This chain uses TRBV7-6 with TRBJ1-2; no definite D call. V gave up 3 bases and J gave up 3 bases, with 8 bases separating them. This CDR3 contains 13 residues. Germline V lookup: CDR1 SGHVS, CDR2 FNYEAQ. The DNA of the CDR3 is TGTGCCAGCAGCTTTCTAATTGACTATGGCTACACCTTC. Translation gives CASSFLIDYGYTF.

This clonotype appeared many times. The genes are TRBV7-2 and TRBJ2-7, with a weak D call TRBD2 (5 bases). CDR3 length equals 15 residues. The germline V gene has CDR1 SGHTA and CDR2 FQGNSA. V gave up 4 bases and J gave up 1 base, with 14 bases separating them. Here the CDR3 DNA reads TGTGCCAGCAGCTCGGGAAGCCTATCTTCCTACGAGCAGTACGTC. It is translated as CASSSGSLSSYEQYV.

This clonotype turned up a few times. V and J are TRBV20-1 and TRBJ1-2, with D perhaps matching TRBD1 (5 bases). Between the trimmed V and J ends, which lost 3 bases and 8 bases, there was a span of 19 bases. CDR1 is DFQATT, CDR2 SNEGSKA, per germline (reference sequence). The CDR3 consists of 14 residues. Here the CDR3 reads CSASGDFLSKGYTF. CDR3 nucleotides: TGCAGTGCTAGTGGGGACTTCCTCTCGAAGGGCTACACCTTC.

This clonotype was found a few times. The chain recombines TRBV7-9 with TRBJ2-7; TRBD2 might be the D (6 bases). CDR3 size: 15 residues. Germline CDR1 and CDR2: SEHNR and FQNEAQ (reference sequence). The germline V and J ends were trimmed by 0 bases and 7 bases, with 16 bases remaining between them. CDR3 residues: CASSLARDRSLEQYF. The CDR3 DNA reads as TGTGCCAGCAGCTTAGCGCGGGACCGGTCGTTGGAGCAGTACTTC.

In this sample, this clonotype turned up many times. The chain's CDR3 is CASSVTGEGAQRTNYGYTF. The CDR3 region has the DNA TGTGCCAGCAGTGTTACGGGAGAAGGGGCCCAACGGACTAACTATGGCTACACCTTC. The chain links TRBV6-5 to TRBJ1-2; D is possibly TRBD1 (5 bases). From germline, CDR1 is MNHEY and CDR2 SVGAGI. The CDR3 is 19 amino acids. Trimming stripped 5 bases from V and 0 bases from J, with 25 bases between.

This clonotype was observed a handful of times. This rearrangement joins TRBV28 to TRBJ2-3; D might be TRBD2 (6 bases). The CDR3 consists of 14 residues. Germline V gene lookup returns CDR1 MDHEN and CDR2 SYDVKM. Deletions cut 8 bases from V and 2 bases from J, with 14 bases between. The CDR3 protein is CASAERAVTDTQYF. CDR3 nucleotide sequence: TGTGCCAGCGCGGAGCGGGCTGTCACAGATACGCAGTATTTT.

The V gene is TRBV4-1, the J gene TRBJ2-7; 12 nucleotides agree with TRBD2. This CDR3 is built from 14 residues. V shed 0 bases and J 7 bases; nucleotides not matched to a gene: 1. Germline V gives CDR1 MGHRA, CDR2 YSYEKL. The CDR3 loop reads CASSQDGLAGEQYV. The CDR3 nucleotides read TGCGCCAGCAGCCAAGACGGACTAGCGGGAGAGCAGTACGTC.

The gene calls are TRBV6-1 and TRBJ2-3, with D possibly being TRBD1 (5 bases). This CDR3 region has 12 residues. CDR1 and CDR2 (germline): MNHNS, SASEGT. The CDR3 DNA reads as TGTCTCGCAGGGTGGGGCACAGATACGCAGTATTTT. As protein: CLAGWGTDTQYF.

This chain joins TRBV5-6 and TRBJ2-1; possible D gene TRBD2, 5 bases. The CDR3 length is 14 residues. V was pared by 2 bases and J by 1 base, with 7 bases between. Germline V CDR1 and CDR2: SGHDT, YYEEEE. As DNA, the CDR3 is TGTGCCAGCAGCTTAGAGCGGTCCTACAATGAGCAGTTCTTC. This translates into CASSLERSYNEQFF.

This chain connects TRBV19 to TRBJ1-2; TRBD1 aligns across 9 bases. Germline CDR1 is LNHDA and CDR2 is SQIVND (reference sequence). V lost 4 bases, J lost 6 bases, and 3 bases stayed unmatched. CDR3 size: 13 residues. The CDR3 reads CASSNGTGHGYTF. The CDR3 region has the DNA TGTGCCAGTAGTAACGGGACAGGGCATGGCTACACCTTC.

The gene calls are TRBV9 and TRBJ2-3; D ambiguous. With 7 bases removed from V and 5 bases from J, the gap between germline ends came to 11 bases. This CDR3 is built from 12 residues. Germline CDR1 SGDLS, CDR2 YYNGEE. The CDR3 reads CASSRWGDTQYF. For the CDR3, the DNA is TGTGCCAGCTCTCGGTGGGGAGATACGCAGTATTTT. The full variable domain, with the rest looked up from reference TRBV9 and TRBJ2-3, is DSGVTQTPKHLITATGQRVTLRCSPRSGDLSVYWYQQSLDQGLQFLIQYYNGEERAKGNILERFSAQQFPDLHSELNLSSLELGDSALYFCASSRWGDTQYFGPGTRLTVL.

This clonotype has just a few counts. The conserved phenylalanine or tryptophan is not found at the CDR3 terminus, so this likely reflects a read error. Because the CDR3's place on the DNA is in doubt, the DNA is left out and the CDR3 is given as listed by TCRdb. The V call is TRBV6-1, the J call TRBJ2-1; the D call in the table, TRBD1, was not verified against the DNA. From germline, CDR1 is MNHNS and CDR2 SASEGT. The CDR3 is 14 amino acids in total, end residues counted. This chain's CDR3 is CASSEIWGDRGPFL.

Concerning this clonotype: A much bigger clone sits one base away, suggesting this may be a read error. The missing conserved phenylalanine or tryptophan at the end of this CDR3 makes a read error likely. DNA of the CDR3: TGTGCCAGCAGCGTAGACTTGGGATCTAGCACAGATACGCAGTATCTT. Translating gives CASSVDLGSSTDTQYL. This chain joins TRBV9 and TRBJ2-3, with D hard to call. V was clipped by 0 bases and J by 0 bases, with 11 bases between them. Germline CDR1 reads SGDLS; CDR2 reads YYNGEE. This CDR3 has 16 residues.

The CDR3 DNA reads as TGTGCCAGCAGCGTAGGTCGGGAACCCTACGAGCAGTACGTC. Translated, it gives CASSVGREPYEQYV. The chain employs TRBV9 and TRBJ2-7; weak D call: TRBD2 (5 bases). Germline loops: CDR1 SGDLS, CDR2 YYNGEE. The CDR3 extends over 14 amino acids. Trimming took off 0 bases at V and 2 bases at J, with 9 bases between the two ends.

Ten or more counts support this clonotype. This chain joins TRBV7-8 and TRBJ2-5; a possible D gene is TRBD1 (5 bases). V was clipped by 5 bases and J by 2 bases, with 15 bases between them. From germline, CDR1 is SGHVS and CDR2 FQNEAQ. This CDR3 has 15 amino acids. The CDR3: CASSTPKRQQETQYF. CDR3 coding DNA: TGTGCCAGCAGCACGCCTAAAAGACAGCAAGAGACCCAGTACTTC. Full variable domain (outside the CDR3, taken from reference TRBV7-8 and TRBJ2-5): GAGVSQSPRYKVAKRGQDVALRCDPISGHVSLFWYQQALGQGPEFLTYFQNEAQLDKSGLPSDRFFAERPEGSVSTLKIQRTQQEDSAVYLCASSTPKRQQETQYFGPGTRLLVL.

This clonotype was detected a few times. J is TRBJ1-6 and V is TRBV27, with 8 bases identical to TRBD1. Germline CDR1 MNHEY, CDR2 SMNVEV (reference sequence). The CDR3 has 14 residues. V was pared by 5 bases and J by 9 bases, with 6 bases of the junction left unmatched. The DNA of the CDR3 is TGTGCCAGCAGTCGACAGGGGCGAGGTTCACCCCTCCACTTT. Translating it yields CASSRQGRGSPLHF.

A few counts support this clonotype. This may be a read error, as it is one base from a much larger clone. The V gene is TRBV28, the J gene TRBJ2-3; 15 bases fit TRBD2. J lost 4 bases, V lost 6 bases, and 2 bases had no gene match. There are 15 residues in the CDR3. Germline CDR1 is MDHEN and CDR2 is SYDVKM. CDR3 bases: TGTGCCAGCAGGCGGACTAGCGGGGGGGCAGATACGCAGTATTTT. Its protein product is CASRRTSGGADTQYF.

This clonotype occurred many times. V gene TRBV7-8 combines with J gene TRBJ2-5; 12 bases align to TRBD2. Germline V lookup: CDR1 SGHVS, CDR2 FQNEAQ. V was clipped by 2 bases and J by 5 bases; unmatched bases: 6. The CDR3 totals 16 residues. CDR3 DNA: TGTGCCAGCAGCTTACCGACACTAGCGGGGGGCGAGACCCAGTACTTC. This translates into CASSLPTLAGGETQYF.

V usage is TRBV10-3 and J usage is TRBJ1-2; D possibly corresponds to TRBD1 (5 bases). From germline, CDR1 is ENHRY and CDR2 SYGVKD. Trimming took off 4 bases at V and 5 bases at J, with 20 bases between the two ends. There are 16 residues in the CDR3. CDR3 sequence reads: CAISGGDEGLTYGYTF. The CDR3 DNA is TGTGCCATCAGTGGCGGGGACGAGGGGCTTACTTATGGCTACACCTTC.

V usage is TRBV20-1 and J usage is TRBJ2-3; 8 bases are a match to TRBD2. The CDR3 loop spans 15 amino acids. The V and J ends lost 4 bases and 0 bases, in that order; junction bases with no gene match: 6. Germline CDR1 reads DFQATT; CDR2 reads SNEGSKA (reference sequence). The CDR3, as DNA: TGCAGTGCTAAGCGGGGGAGGGTTAGCACAGATACGCAGTATTTT. Its protein product is CSAKRGRVSTDTQYF.

This clonotype was recorded a few times. The chain links TRBV12-5 to TRBJ1-1; D gene uncertain. The V gene lost 6 bases and the J gene lost 4 bases, with 15 bases spanning the gap. CDR1 and CDR2 from the germline V gene are LGHNT and FRNRAP. This CDR3 has 14 amino acids. The CDR3 nucleotides read TGTGCTAGTGGGTTTCCCCCAGTTATCACTGAAGCTTTCTTT. Protein product: CASGFPPVITEAFF.

The chain joins TRBV27 to TRBJ1-1; a possible D gene is TRBD1 (5 bases). Trimming pared 6 bases from V and 0 bases from J, leaving 11 bases between. Germline CDR1 is MNHEY and CDR2 is SMNVEV (reference sequence). The CDR3 is 14 amino acids. This chain's CDR3 is CASRVGAMNTEAFF. As DNA, the CDR3 is TGTGCCAGCAGGGTAGGGGCGATGAACACTGAAGCTTTCTTT.

The CDR3 nucleotides are TGTGCCAGCGCCCCGGGGGGGGGTTACGAGCAGTACGTC. Translation gives CASAPGGGYEQYV. This chain joins TRBV12-3 or TRBV12-4 and TRBJ2-7; 8 nucleotides match TRBD2. The ends lost 8 bases at V and 4 bases at J; junction bases unmatched: 7. CDR3 length: 13 amino acids.

V is TRBV11-2 and J is TRBJ2-1; D is possibly TRBD1 or TRBD2 (9 bases each). The CDR3 length is 19 residues. V gave up 4 bases and J gave up 3 bases, with 25 bases separating them. Germline CDR1 SGHAT, CDR2 FQNNGV. Written as DNA, the CDR3 is TGTGCCAGCAGCTCCAACAGGGGGCCAGCGGGGGGCCGCTACAATGAGCAGTTCTTC. It specifies CASSSNRGPAGGRYNEQFF.

A few counts support this clonotype. The chain carries TRBV6-2 or TRBV6-3 and TRBJ2-1, with 10 bases fitting TRBD2. The CDR3 length is 18 residues. Trimming cost V 0 bases and J 8 bases; bases outside gene matches: 13. Germline V gene lookup returns CDR1 MNHEY and CDR2 SVGEGT. Here the CDR3 reads CASSYSPSGGSYGDEQFF. The CDR3 bases are TGTGCCAGCAGTTACTCACCTAGCGGGGGTAGTTATGGCGATGAGCAGTTCTTC.